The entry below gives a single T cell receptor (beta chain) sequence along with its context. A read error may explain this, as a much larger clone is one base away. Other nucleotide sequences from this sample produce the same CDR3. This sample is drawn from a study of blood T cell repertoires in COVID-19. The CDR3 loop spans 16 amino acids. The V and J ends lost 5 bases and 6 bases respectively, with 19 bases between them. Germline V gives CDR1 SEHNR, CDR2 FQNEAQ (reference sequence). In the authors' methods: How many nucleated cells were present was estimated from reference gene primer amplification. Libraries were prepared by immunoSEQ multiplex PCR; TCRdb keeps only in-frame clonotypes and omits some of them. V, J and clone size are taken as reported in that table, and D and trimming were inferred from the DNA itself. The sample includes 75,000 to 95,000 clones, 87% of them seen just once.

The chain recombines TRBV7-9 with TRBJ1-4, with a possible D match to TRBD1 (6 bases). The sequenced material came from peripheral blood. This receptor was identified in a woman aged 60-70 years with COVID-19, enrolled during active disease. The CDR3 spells CASSLGEGTIDEKLFF. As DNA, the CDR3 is TGTGCCAGCAGCCTGGGGGAAGGGACAATTGATGAAAAACTGTTTTTT.